The rows below give T cell receptor beta chains drawn from one sample of a study of vaccination effects on CD4 cells after COVID-19. No antigens are known for them. Sequencing used immunoSEQ multiplex PCR; TCRdb keeps in-frame clones, though not all of them. The profile shows approximately 31,000 clones, under 80% of them singletons. The sequencing used CD4+ T cells from PBMCs cultured with a peptide pool, collected before COVID-19 vaccination. The receptors here all came from a human donor who had a prior SARS-CoV-2 infection. The CDR3 runs from the conserved cysteine through the conserved F or W. The D gene is left open where the match is weak. Expanded clones get a size class; other rows say once, few or many, or leave the size out.

j_call v_call clone_size d_call cdr3_aa cdr3_nt
TRBJ1-6 TRBV18 NA TRBD1 CASSEETGGSPLHF TGTGCCAGCTCGGAGGAGACAGGGGGTTCACCCCTCCACTTT
TRBJ2-2 TRBV28 NA NA CASIPGQGGELFF TGTGCCAGCATACCAGGGCAAGGGGGGGAGCTGTTTTTT
TRBJ2-3 TRBV7-2 NA TRBD2 CASSYGTTSSTDTQYF TGTGCCAGCAGCTATGGGACTACGTCTAGCACAGATACGCAGTATTTT
TRBJ2-1 TRBV7-8 NA TRBD2 CASSLREGPRNEQFF TGTGCCAGCAGCTTACGGGAGGGCCCTCGCAATGAGCAGTTCTTC
TRBJ2-5 TRBV7-9 NA NA CASSFGGAETQYF TGTGCCAGCAGCTTCGGGGGCGCAGAGACCCAGTACTTC
TRBJ2-7 TRBV11-3 NA TRBD1 CASSLGETGSYEQYF TGTGCCAGCAGCTTAGGTGAGACAGGGTCTTACGAGCAGTACTTC
TRBJ2-7 TRBV3-1/TRBV3-2 NA NA CASSRSNQGSYEQYF TGTGCCAGCAGCCGCTCCAATCAGGGTTCCTACGAGCAGTACTTC
TRBJ1-2 TRBV12-3/TRBV12-4 NA NA CASSLVRAGQIF TGTGCCAGCAGTTTAGTCCGGGCAGGGCAGATCTTC
TRBJ2-2 TRBV5-1 once NA CASSLEGGNTGELFF TGCGCCAGCAGCTTGGAGGGCGGGAACACCGGGGAGCTGTTTTTT
TRBJ2-1 TRBV10-3 NA NA CAISDRESSYNEQFF TGTGCCATCAGTGATCGGGAGTCCTCCTACAATGAGCAGTTCTTC
TRBJ1-1 TRBV27 NA NA CASSFSPGQLNTEAFF TGTGCCAGCAGTTTTTCCCCAGGACAGTTGAACACTGAAGCTTTCTTT
TRBJ1-6 TRBV30 NA TRBD1 CAWSPAQGGVSPLHF TGTGCCTGGAGCCCCGCACAGGGGGGGGTTTCACCCCTCCACTTT
TRBJ2-7 TRBV5-1 NA TRBD2 CASSLGSGGSYEQYF TGCGCCAGCAGCCTTGGCAGCGGGGGGTCCTACGAGCAGTACTTC
TRBJ2-3 TRBV29-1 NA NA CSVDYQGTDTQYF TGCAGCGTTGATTACCAGGGCACAGATACGCAGTATTTT
TRBJ1-1 TRBV5-6 once TRBD1 CASSMGSTGYHTEAFF TGTGCCAGCAGCATGGGATCGACAGGGTATCACACTGAAGCTTTCTTT
TRBJ2-1 TRBV4-1 NA NA CASSQTGLPYNEQFF TGCGCCAGCAGCCAGACGGGACTCCCCTACAATGAGCAGTTCTTC
TRBJ1-1 TRBV5-1 NA NA CASSLGVGPNTEAFF TGCGCCAGCAGCTTGGGTGTGGGCCCGAACACTGAAGCTTTCTTT
TRBJ1-2 TRBV9 once NA CASSPRGQNYGYTF TGTGCCAGCAGCCCGAGAGGACAGAACTATGGCTACACCTTC
TRBJ2-2 TRBV5-1 few TRBD2 CASSLSAGGPFGELFF TGCGCCAGCAGCTTGAGTGCGGGAGGGCCGTTCGGGGAGCTGTTTTTT
TRBJ2-6 TRBV5-4 NA TRBD1 CASSLWTGNSGANVLTF TGTGCCAGCAGCTTATGGACAGGGAACTCTGGGGCCAACGTCCTGACTTTC
TRBJ2-7 TRBV27 few TRBD1 CASSADRGTAQYF TGTGCCAGCAGTGCCGACCGTGGGACAGCGCAGTACTTC
TRBJ1-1 TRBV4-1 NA NA CASSQDGHYTEAFF TGCGCCAGCAGCCAAGACGGGCACTACACTGAAGCTTTCTTT
TRBJ1-1 TRBV30 once NA CACHMNTEAFF TGTGCCTGTCACATGAACACTGAAGCTTTCTTT
TRBJ2-7 TRBV6-1 NA TRBD2 CASSERGWRGGNEQYF TGTGCCAGCAGTGAACGTGGATGGCGGGGGGGTAACGAGCAGTACTTC
TRBJ2-7 TRBV30 NA NA CACRRLSGYEQYF TGTGCCTGTCGACGGCTTTCTGGGTACGAGCAGTACTTC
TRBJ1-1 TRBV14 few NA CASSQDSPFGGLVTEAFF TGTGCCAGCAGCCAAGATTCTCCTTTCGGGGGTTTAGTCACTGAAGCTTTCTTT
TRBJ2-1 TRBV5-1 NA TRBD2 CASRPGTSGSNEQFF TGCGCCAGCAGACCCGGGACTAGCGGGAGCAATGAGCAGTTCTTC
TRBJ2-7 TRBV7-3 NA TRBD2 CASRVRGDGGALSYEQYF TGTGCCAGCAGGGTCAGGGGTGACGGGGGGGCCCTCTCCTACGAGCAGTACTTC
TRBJ2-5 TRBV5-6 NA NA CASSYADGGGETQYF TGTGCCAGCAGCTATGCCGACGGAGGGGGGGAGACCCAGTACTTC
TRBJ2-3 TRBV5-5 once NA CASSLLILGGTDTQYF TGTGCCAGCAGCTTGTTGATCTTGGGGGGCACAGATACGCAGTATTTT
TRBJ2-1 TRBV14 few NA CASSQEQRVTYNEQFF TGTGCCAGCAGCCAAGAGCAGCGGGTTACTTACAATGAGCAGTTCTTC
TRBJ2-5 TRBV27 NA NA CASSLWASRGETQYF TGTGCCAGCAGTTTATGGGCTAGCCGTGGGGAGACCCAGTACTTC
TRBJ1-6 TRBV5-1 NA TRBD1 CASSSDRSNSPLHF TGCGCCAGCAGCTCGGACAGGTCTAATTCACCCCTCCACTTT
TRBJ2-7 TRBV2 NA NA CASSDPGSYEQYF TGTGCCAGCAGTGATCCAGGATCCTACGAGCAGTACTTC
TRBJ2-7 TRBV18 NA NA CASSASGYEQYF TGTGCCAGCTCAGCATCAGGGTACGAGCAGTACTTC
TRBJ2-7 TRBV7-2 few NA CASSLVGLGTYEQYF TGTGCCAGCAGCTTAGTTGGTTTGGGTACCTACGAGCAGTACTTC
TRBJ2-1 TRBV7-9 NA TRBD2 CASSSGLLSGGSYNEQFF TGTGCCAGCAGCTCGGGATTACTTAGCGGGGGGTCCTACAATGAGCAGTTCTTC
TRBJ1-5 TRBV2 NA NA CASRGSGNQPQHF TGTGCCAGCCGCGGGAGTGGCAATCAGCCCCAGCATTTT
TRBJ1-4 TRBV5-1 NA TRBD1 CASSSGGTGLQEKLFF TGCGCCAGCAGCTCGGGAGGGACAGGGCTCCAGGAAAAACTGTTTTTT
TRBJ2-7 TRBV7-2 NA NA CASSFSGNYEQYF TGTGCCAGCAGCTTCTCGGGGAACTACGAGCAGTACTTC
TRBJ1-5 TRBV2 NA NA CASSVEGGQPQHF TGTGCCAGCAGTGTCGAGGGCGGGCAGCCCCAGCATTTT
TRBJ2-2 TRBV7-2 NA TRBD1 CASSLMTGATGELFF TGTGCCAGCAGCTTAATGACAGGGGCCACCGGGGAGCTGTTTTTT
TRBJ2-7 TRBV7-9 NA NA CASSLVRDSYEQYF TGTGCCAGCAGCTTAGTCAGAGATTCCTACGAGCAGTACTTC
TRBJ2-5 TRBV20-1 NA NA CSADRETQYF TGCAGTGCTGACCGAGAGACCCAGTACTTC